The 6 T cell receptor beta chains in this list originate from one sample, sequenced in a study of radiotherapy plus CTLA-4 blockade in lung cancer. TCRdb's copy holds only in-frame clones and misses some; the assay was immunoSEQ multiplex PCR. The sample comprises approximately 75,000 clones, approximately 78% of which are singletons, and 7.1% rests with the top ten. Sequenced material: peripheral blood, taken from a patient treated with radiotherapy plus ipilimumab. The receptor set was obtained from a human donor with non-small cell lung cancer who had a complete response to radiotherapy plus ipilimumab.

V and J are TRBV28 and TRBJ2-1; 12 bases are shared with TRBD2. The CDR3 is 16 residues long. Germline V gene sequence: CDR1 MDHEN, CDR2 SYDVKM. V lost 5 bases, J lost 9 bases, and 11 bases stayed unmatched. The CDR3 bases are TGTGCCAGCAGTCGGTGGGCTAGCGGGAGGGATCGTGAGCAGTTCTTC. Translated, it gives CASSRWASGRDREQFF.

This clone has just a few counts. The chain has TRBV7-9 and TRBJ1-5; 8 nucleotides match TRBD1. V lost 1 base and J lost 5; bases outside the gene matches: 10. Germline V CDR1 and CDR2: SEHNR, FQNEAQ (reference sequence). The CDR3 sequence is 17 residues long. The CDR3 reads CASSLGSGQGLHQPQHF. The CDR3, as DNA: TGTGCCAGCAGCTTAGGTAGTGGACAGGGACTCCATCAGCCCCAGCATTTT. Combining the CDR3 with reference TRBV7-9 and TRBJ1-5 gives the whole variable domain DTGVSQNPRHKITKRGQNVTFRCDPISEHNRLYWYRQTLGQGPEFLTYFQNEAQLEKSRLLSDRFSAERPKGSFSTLEIQRTEQGDSAMYLCASSLGSGQGLHQPQHFGDGTRLSIL.

V usage is TRBV27 and J usage is TRBJ1-2, with D unresolved. The germline V gene has CDR1 MNHEY and CDR2 SMNVEV (reference sequence). Deletions cut 4 bases from V and 4 bases from J, with 13 bases between. This CDR3 contains 14 residues. For the CDR3, the DNA is TGTGCCAGCAGTTCAAGGGATGTAAGCTATGGCTACACCTTC. Its protein is CASSSRDVSYGYTF.

This clone qualifies as medium-sized. The V call is TRBV9, the J call TRBJ1-3, with a possible D match to TRBD1 (6 bases). This CDR3 is 16 amino acids long. Germline V gene sequence: CDR1 SGDLS, CDR2 YYNGEE. Trimming cost V 3 bases and J 4 bases, with 17 bases left between them. CDR3 coding DNA: TGTGCCAGCAGCGGGTCTCTGGGGGCGGGAGGAAACACCATATATTTT. Amino acids: CASSGSLGAGGNTIYF.

The V gene is TRBV5-4, the J gene TRBJ2-3; 8 bases agree with TRBD2. The CDR3 covers 14 residues. The germline V gene encodes CDR1 SGHNT and CDR2 YYREEE (reference sequence). V lost 4 bases and J lost 4; bases outside the gene matches: 5. Written as DNA, the CDR3 is TGTGCCAGCAGCACATCGACTAGCGCAGATACGCAGTATTTT. Its translation is CASSTSTSADTQYF.

V usage is TRBV7-9 and J usage is TRBJ1-1; D call uncertain. The germline CDR1 and CDR2 sequences are SEHNR and FQNEAQ (reference sequence). Trimming stripped 0 bases from V and 8 bases from J, with 13 bases between. CDR3 length equals 14 residues. The CDR3, as DNA: TGTGCCAGCAGCTTAGCTATCCGGGGTTCAGAAGCTTTCTTT. Translating it yields CASSLAIRGSEAFF. Variable domain in full (rest from reference TRBV7-9 and TRBJ1-1): DTGVSQNPRHKITKRGQNVTFRCDPISEHNRLYWYRQTLGQGPEFLTYFQNEAQLEKSRLLSDRFSAERPKGSFSTLEIQRTEQGDSAMYLCASSLAIRGSEAFFGQGTRLTVV.